This entry concerns a single T cell receptor (beta chain). Its specificity is unknown. Regarding time point: week 35, safety follow-up. Topical imiquimod accompanied each vaccine dose, which consisted of 300 ug of mutant IDH1 20-mer peptide. This sample was included in a study of a mutant IDH1 vaccine in newly diagnosed glioma. Study in general: Either 4-6 weeks after radiotherapy alone or alongside temozolomide, vaccination was begun. Earlier treatment was radiotherapy, temozolomide, or both, with most getting both.

This table comes from immunoSEQ multiplex PCR, and its TCRdb copy is limited to in-frame clones, with some not included. The sample includes about 47,000 clones, 88% of them seen just once. Per germline, CDR1 LNHNV and CDR2 YYDKDF (reference sequence). Trimming stripped 0 bases from V and 0 bases from J, with 6 bases between. This CDR3 is built from 14 residues. Study-level points and caveats: It was about 95% of patients that developed vaccine-induced immune responses.

This chain links TRBV15 with TRBJ2-7, with D unclear. The specimen was PBMCs, collected from a glioma patient whose treatment included an IDH1 peptide vaccine. This clonotype was obtained from a woman aged 40 to 49 with glioma. DNA of the CDR3: TGTGCCACCAGCAGAGAACTGGACTCCTACGAGCAGTACTTC. This translates into CATSRELDSYEQYF.